What follows describes a single T cell receptor (beta chain). Its target is not known. This sample is drawn from a study of beta chain features in type 1 diabetes. Broader study findings: Any PCR bias toward short templates would affect both groups alike. A greater similarity of naive, central memory and Treg TCRB repertoires was seen among patients than among healthy donors. There was a moderate but significant shortening of TCRB CDR3s in all four CD4+ subsets of Type 1 diabetes patients.

The entirety of the isolated RNA underwent reverse transcription, so expressed TCRB transcripts were sequenced. This table comes from immunoSEQ multiplex PCR, and its TCRdb copy is limited to in-frame clones, with some not included. In the table there are hundreds of thousands of clones, approximately 31% of which are singletons. The V end lost 4 bases, the J end lost 6 bases, and 7 bases lay between the germline ends. This CDR3 spans 12 amino acids. Germline V CDR1 and CDR2: SGHNT, YYREEE (reference sequence). Using CD45RO/CCR7/CD25/CD127/CD95/CD27, CD4+ naive, central memory, regulatory and stem cell-like memory cells were sorted.

The sequenced sample was naive CD4+ T cells from blood. The sequence came from a man aged 18 to 30 in good health. The chain links TRBV5-4 to TRBJ2-2; maybe TRBD1 (5 bases). Written as DNA, the CDR3 is TGTGCCAGCAGCAGGACACCCGGGGAGCTGTTTTTT. Its protein is CASSRTPGELFF.